This T cell receptor (beta chain) was sequenced for a study of T cells after yellow fever vaccination. Across the whole study: Preparing low-cell-number fractions relied on SMART-Seq v4 Ultra Low Input.

TCRdb reprocessed the 5' RACE reads via MiXCR and lists one record per CDR3 protein. The sample gives about 74,000 distinct CDR3 sequences, more than 5.5% of which show up once; 30% to 40% is in the top ten. V gave up 7 bases and J gave up 7 bases, with 14 bases separating them. The CDR3 extends over 13 amino acids. The germline gives CDR1 MNHNS, CDR2 SASEGT. Study results and limitations: It was the secondary response that reached its peak faster, day 5 versus 15, but it was weaker. Clones that expanded after primary vaccination mostly reappeared after the booster (approximately 96% CD4, 88% CD8). Clonotypes appearing in both CD4 and CD8 compartments existed, and their share was small.

This clonotype has at least ten counts. The target antigen is unknown. This rearrangement joins TRBV6-1 to TRBJ1-5; D is undetermined. The receptor was isolated from a man between 18 and 29 years old who received the YFV17D yellow fever vaccine. The sequencing here drew on CD8+ T cells sorted from PBMCs, taken around 5 days after the first yellow fever vaccination. The CDR3 DNA reads as TGTGCCAGCACCGCCGACTGGGGACAGCCCCAGCATTTT. Amino acids: CASTADWGQPQHF.